This TCR beta chain derives from a study of OX40 agonist ivuxolimab in advanced cancers. Study background: Of the patients, three showed partial responses, one with hepatocellular carcinoma and two with cutaneous melanoma. Study conclusions and caveats: Relatively little clonal expansion, among the lowest observed, appeared in partial responders at 0.1-3.0 mg/kg. At 0.1 to 3.0 mg/kg, CD4+ and CD8+ blood T cells expanded clonally by week 6. Some patients without response likewise showed low normalized clonal expansion.

Clones were read by immunoSEQ multiplex PCR, and TCRdb kept only the in-frame ones, dropping some. The data contain around 39,000 clones, 88% of them seen just once; the ten biggest clones take up 4% to 5%. Notes on this clone: The target antigen is unknown.

The V segment lost 1 base and the J segment 0 bases; nucleotides outside the gene matches: 17. The germline gives CDR1 LGHNA, CDR2 YNFKEQ. This CDR3 contains 21 residues. The sequencing here drew on CD4+ or CD8+ T cells sorted from blood, taken in a trial of the OX40 agonist ivuxolimab. The clonotype was recovered from an adult with an advanced solid tumor such as melanoma, head and neck, liver or kidney cancer. V usage is TRBV4-2 and J usage is TRBJ2-1, with TRBD2 matching 8 bases. The CDR3: CASSQGPRLAPFLSSYNEQFF. The CDR3 DNA reads as TGTGCCAGCAGCCAAGGACCCAGACTAGCGCCTTTCCTGAGCTCCTACAATGAGCAGTTCTTC.